Listed below are T cell receptor beta chains from one sample, sequenced in a study of T cells in Graves' hyperthyroidism and ophthalmopathy. TCRdb recomputed calls from the multiplex PCR reads with MiXCR, one row per CDR3 protein. The sample has around 350,000 distinct CDR3 sequences; about 14% are singletons. Sequenced material: blood. Source of these receptors: a woman aged 25 to 39 with Graves' ophthalmopathy. Both conserved end residues are part of each CDR3. The D gene is left open where the match is weak. Rows may omit the clone size; those that give it use once, few, many or a size class.

J | V | size | D | DNA | CDR3
TRBJ2-3 | TRBV20-1 | - | - | TGCAGTGCTAGAGATCCCTCTAGCCCCAGCACAGATACGCAGTATTTT | CSARDPSSPSTDTQYF
TRBJ2-7 | TRBV30 | many | - | TGTGCCTGGAGTGTAATCGGGGTCGGGGGAATCTACGAGCAGTACTTC | CAWSVIGVGGIYEQYF
TRBJ2-1 | TRBV7-9 | few | - | TGTGCCAGCTCACCAGGGCAGGGCACCGGGGGGCTGGGGAATGAGCAGTTCTTC | CASSPGQGTGGLGNEQFF
TRBJ2-3 | TRBV3-1 | many | - | TGTGCCAGCAGCCAACTTGATCGGCCATACACAGATACGCAGTATTTT | CASSQLDRPYTDTQYF
TRBJ2-3 | TRBV18 | many | TRBD1 | TGTGCCAGCTCACCATATCAACCGGGACAGGGGGCACTTACGCAGTATTTT | CASSPYQPGQGALTQYF
TRBJ2-1 | TRBV7-2 | - | - | TGTGCCAGCAGCTTAGGGGCGGTAGCTGGAAAGGATGAGCAGTTCTTC | CASSLGAVAGKDEQFF
TRBJ2-3 | TRBV10-1 | many | - | TGCGCCAGCAGTGACCCCGGGGACCCCACAGATACGCAGTATTTT | CASSDPGDPTDTQYF
TRBJ2-5 | TRBV3-1 | many | TRBD2 | TGTGCCAGCAGCCAAGACCCGACTAGCGGGGAAGTGGGAGAGACCCAGTACTTC | CASSQDPTSGEVGETQYF
TRBJ2-5 | TRBV20-1 | many | - | TGCAGTGCTAGGACCGGGACTCCTCGCGAGACCCAGTACTTC | CSARTGTPRETQYF
TRBJ2-3 | TRBV12-3/TRBV12-4 | many | - | TGTGCCAGCGGTGTCCGGGCCCCAGATACGCAGTATTTT | CASGVRAPDTQYF
TRBJ1-4 | TRBV14 | - | - | TGTGCCAGCAGCCAAGAGATACGGGCCGGTGAAAAACTGTTTTTT | CASSQEIRAGEKLFF
TRBJ2-7 | TRBV7-9 | many | - | TGTGCCAGCAGCTCTTCTTCGGACGAGCAGTACTTC | CASSSSSDEQYF
TRBJ1-4 | TRBV15 | many | - | TGTGCCACCAGCAGAGATCATATAACCGGAGCCGAAAAACTGTTTTTT | CATSRDHITGAEKLFF
TRBJ2-3 | TRBV4-1 | many | - | TGCGCCAGCAGCCAAGAGGTACCGGGGGTGAAAGATACGCAGTATTTT | CASSQEVPGVKDTQYF
TRBJ2-1 | TRBV12-3/TRBV12-4 | few | TRBD2 | TGTGCCAGCAGCCAAGCGGGGGGGCACAATGAGCAGTTCTTC | CASSQAGGHNEQFF
TRBJ2-7 | TRBV15 | many | - | TGTGCCACCAGCAGAGATGGTTCCTACGAGCAGTACTTC | CATSRDGSYEQYF
TRBJ2-7 | TRBV7-8 | many | TRBD2 | TGTGCCAGCAGCCTTAGCGGGGGTAGCTACGAGCAGTACTTC | CASSLSGGSYEQYF
TRBJ1-2 | TRBV9 | many | TRBD1 | TGTGCCAGCAGCAGGGACAGAGAGATCTATGGCTACACCTTC | CASSRDREIYGYTF
TRBJ1-2 | TRBV6-5 | - | - | TGTGCCAGCAGTCACAATACAGGGTCCCTGAACTATGGCTACACCTTC | CASSHNTGSLNYGYTF
TRBJ1-2 | TRBV19 | - | - | TGTGCCAGTAATGGTGGATCTCAGGATGGCTACACCTTC | CASNGGSQDGYTF
TRBJ2-5 | TRBV28 | many | - | TGTGCCAGCAACAACCCATACCAAGAGACCCAGTACTTC | CASNNPYQETQYF
TRBJ2-5 | TRBV11-2 | many | TRBD2 | TGTGCCAGCAGCTCGGGACGGCGGGAGGAGACCCAGTACTTC | CASSSGRREETQYF
TRBJ1-1 | TRBV18 | many | - | TGTGCCAGCTCACACCGGACGGGAGTGAACACTGAAGCTTTCTTT | CASSHRTGVNTEAFF
TRBJ2-5 | TRBV7-2 | many | - | TGTGCCAGCAGCTTAATGCGTTACCAAGAGACCCAGTACTTC | CASSLMRYQETQYF
TRBJ2-1 | TRBV28 | many | - | TGTGCCAGCCGGGACATTTCCTACAATGAGCAGTTCTTC | CASRDISYNEQFF
TRBJ2-7 | TRBV20-1 | many | - | TGCAGTGCTACCTTGGACACCTCCTACGAGCAGTACTTC | CSATLDTSYEQYF
TRBJ2-2 | TRBV19 | - | TRBD2 | TGTGCCAGTAGTTATCTAGCGGGGGGGCTTGGCGGGGAGCTGTTTTTT | CASSYLAGGLGGELFF
TRBJ2-7 | TRBV19 | many | - | TGTGCCAGTAGCCTGACAGTAAACTACGAGCAGTACTTC | CASSLTVNYEQYF
TRBJ1-1 | TRBV20-1 | few | TRBD1 | TGCAGTGCTAGAGATGGTGGTACCGGGACAGGGGGTCTCACTGAAGCTTTCTTT | CSARDGGTGTGGLTEAFF
TRBJ2-3 | TRBV20-1 | many | TRBD2 | TGCAGTGCAACGGGGAGGCTAGCGGGGGGCGCGTCAGATACGCAGTATTTT | CSATGRLAGGASDTQYF
TRBJ1-3 | TRBV9 | once | - | TGTGCCAGCAGCGCCAAAGGATCCGGAAACACCATATATTTT | CASSAKGSGNTIYF
TRBJ2-3 | TRBV3-1 | many | - | TGTGCCAGCAGACAACCGGGACAATTCACGCAGTATTTT | CASRQPGQFTQYF
TRBJ1-2 | TRBV27 | many | - | TGTGCCAGCAGAGGGAACAGCATAGTCTATGGCTACACCTTC | CASRGNSIVYGYTF
TRBJ2-2 | TRBV5-6 | many | TRBD1 | TGTGCCAGCAGCCAACTCGGACAGGGTCTATCGAACACCGGGGAGCTGTTTTTT | CASSQLGQGLSNTGELFF
TRBJ1-2 | TRBV9 | many | - | TGTGCCAGCAGCGCACCACAGGGCTACCGCTATGGCTACACCTTC | CASSAPQGYRYGYTF
TRBJ2-7 | TRBV7-9 | many | - | TGTGCCAGCGGCTTTACCGGGTTGTCCTACGAGCAGTACTTC | CASGFTGLSYEQYF
TRBJ1-2 | TRBV6-1 | many | - | TGTGCCAGCAGTGAAGCGGTCTCTCATGGCTACACCTTC | CASSEAVSHGYTF
TRBJ1-2 | TRBV12-3/TRBV12-4 | few | - | TGTGCCAGCAGTTTCGGGATCAGGAGCGTCTATGGCTACACCTTC | CASSFGIRSVYGYTF
TRBJ2-3 | TRBV14 | few | - | TGTGCCAGCGCTGCAGCTAGCACAGATACGCAGTATTTT | CASAAASTDTQYF
TRBJ2-3 | TRBV20-1 | many | TRBD2 | TGCAGTGCTAGTGCATCTAGCGGGGGGCGCACAGATACGCAGTATTTT | CSASASSGGRTDTQYF
TRBJ1-2 | TRBV5-1 | - | TRBD1 | TGCGCCAGCAGCTTGCCCGGGACAGGGGGCGGCGGCTACACCTTC | CASSLPGTGGGGYTF
TRBJ1-4 | TRBV6-1 | many | - | TGTGCCAGCAGTACCACAGGGCAGAGGAATGAAAAACTGTTTTTT | CASSTTGQRNEKLFF
TRBJ1-3 | TRBV28 | many | - | TGTGCCAGCAGTTTGTCCTTTCTTTCGGAAAACACCATATATTTT | CASSLSFLSENTIYF
TRBJ1-5 | TRBV19 | few | - | TGTGCCAGTAGGAAACAGGGATTTTCGAATCAGCCCCAGCATTTT | CASRKQGFSNQPQHF
TRBJ1-5 | TRBV28 | - | TRBD1 | TGTGCCAGCAGTTCGGGGGGACAGGGGGCGAATCGGCCCCAGCATTTT | CASSSGGQGANRPQHF
TRBJ2-7 | TRBV18 | many | - | TGTGCCAGCTCACGGCCCAAGGACAGTCTCTACGAGCAGTACTTC | CASSRPKDSLYEQYF
TRBJ2-3 | TRBV28 | - | TRBD2 | TGTGCCAGCAGTTCGGGACTAGCGGGGGGGTCAGATACGCAGTATTTT | CASSSGLAGGSDTQYF
TRBJ1-2 | TRBV27 | many | TRBD1 | TGTGCCAGCAGTACCACCGGGACAGGGGGCTTTTTTGGCTACACCTTC | CASSTTGTGGFFGYTF
TRBJ1-5 | TRBV5-8 | many | - | TGTGCCAGCAGCCCGGACAGCCTCAATCAGCCCCAGCATTTT | CASSPDSLNQPQHF
TRBJ2-3 | TRBV7-3 | many | TRBD1 | TGTGCCAGCAGCTTAGTGGGTGGGGGACAGGGAGGGGCAGATACGCAGTATTTT | CASSLVGGGQGGADTQYF
TRBJ1-3 | TRBV10-3 | - | - | TGTGCCATCAGAGTTGACATTAGCTCTGGAAACACCATATATTTT | CAIRVDISSGNTIYF
TRBJ1-1 | TRBV7-6 | many | TRBD1 | TGTGCCAGCAGCGCGACAGGGGGCACTGAAGCTTTCTTT | CASSATGGTEAFF